This T cell receptor beta chain came from a study of OX40 agonist ivuxolimab in advanced cancers. Study information: Dose-escalation subjects each had hepatocellular carcinoma, melanoma, renal cell or head and neck cancer.

Here immunoSEQ multiplex PCR was the method, and the copy in TCRdb shows in-frame clones only, minus some. The sample lists roughly 90,000 clones, about 90% occurring once. Findings of the study overall: Low normalized clonal expansion also occurred in some nonresponding patients. At doses 0.1 to 3.0 mg/kg, CD4+ and CD8+ clones expanded.

Germline CDR1 MNHNY, CDR2 SVGAGI (reference sequence). The CDR3 extends over 16 amino acids. Trimming pared 2 bases from V and 0 bases from J, leaving 11 bases between. A word on this clone: Its specificity is not known.

The chain couples TRBV6-6 to TRBJ1-5; possible D gene TRBD1, 5 bases. The TCR was taken from an adult with an advanced solid tumor such as melanoma, head and neck, liver or kidney cancer. The sequencing here drew on CD4+ or CD8+ T cells sorted from blood, taken in a trial of the OX40 agonist ivuxolimab. CDR3 sequence (DNA): TGTGCCAGCAGTTACGGGGGACGGAATAGCAATCAGCCCCAGCATTTT. Translation gives CASSYGGRNSNQPQHF.